This TCR beta chain was documented in a study of technical replicates of blood from a handful of donors. The CDR3 extends over 12 amino acids. V was pared by 6 bases and J by 5 bases, with 5 bases between. Germline-derived CDR1 and CDR2 are SNHLY and FYNNEI. Clones were sequenced by immunoSEQ multiplex PCR, and TCRdb holds only the in-frame ones, with some missing. The sample lists about 61,000 clones, roughly 97% occurring once. The chain recombines TRBV2 with TRBJ1-6, with D possibly TRBD1 on 5 matching bases. This TCR derives from a human donor in good health. The source material was T cells isolated from PBMCs. CDR3 residues: CASRDNNSPLHF. For the CDR3, the DNA is TGTGCCAGCAGGGACAATAATTCACCCCTCCACTTT. Filled out from reference TRBV2 and TRBJ1-6, the complete variable domain reads EPEVTQTPSHQVTQMGQEVILRCVPISNHLYFYWYRQILGQKVEFLVSFYNNEISEKSEIFDDQFSVERPDGSNFTLKIRSTKLEDSAMYFCASRDNNSPLHFGNGTRLTVT.